This TCR beta chain is drawn from a study of blood T cell repertoires in COVID-19. Study summary: The samples span acute and convalescent COVID-19 from the United States, Italy and Spain.

In the original analysis: Amplifying reference gene primers gave estimates of nucleated cell counts. The repertoire was sequenced with immunoSEQ multiplex PCR; TCRdb's copy has only in-frame clones and lacks some. The V and J calls and clone size come from that table; D and trimming were worked out from the DNA. Among about 130,000 clones listed, roughly 83% were seen once. CDR1 and CDR2 from the germline V gene are MNHNY and SVGAGI (reference sequence). Unmatched junction bases numbered 15, after V lost 5 bases and J lost 1 base. This CDR3 region has 19 residues. Sequencing used peripheral blood. V usage is TRBV6-6 and J usage is TRBJ2-4, with TRBD1 matching over 9 bases. The clonotype comes from a woman in her 30s who had recovered from COVID-19. CDR3 amino acids: CASSPSGTGPQMAKNIQYF. The CDR3 nucleotides read TGTGCCAGCAGTCCGTCCGGGACAGGGCCACAGATGGCCAAAAACATTCAGTACTTC.